The next 26 T cell receptor beta chains were all read from a single sample in a study of T cell changes during pregnancy in multiple sclerosis. This table comes from immunoSEQ multiplex PCR, and its TCRdb copy is limited to in-frame clones, with some not included. The sample lists about 41,000 clones; 90% to 95% were seen once. This sample comprised CD8+ T cells from peripheral blood mononuclear cells, obtained in the third trimester of pregnancy. The receptors derive from a female donor with multiple sclerosis, enrolled in a pregnancy study.

This clone showed up just once. The chain joins TRBV4-3 to TRBJ2-3; 8 bases align to TRBD2. In germline, CDR1 is LGHNA, CDR2 YSLEER. J lost 0 bases, V lost 0 bases, and 8 bases had no gene match. The CDR3 sequence is 18 residues long. Here the CDR3 reads CASSQDPGGTLSTDTQYF. In DNA, the CDR3 is TGCGCCAGCAGCCAAGATCCGGGGGGGACACTGAGCACAGATACGCAGTATTTT.

J is TRBJ2-7 and V is TRBV7-9; TRBD1 aligns across 7 bases. The CDR3 has 16 residues. After removal of 2 bases from V and 5 bases from J, the junction contained 12 bases not matched to a gene. Per germline, CDR1 SEHNR and CDR2 FQNEAQ (reference sequence). DNA of the CDR3: TGTGCCAGCAGCTTATCTGACAGGGCGTCTCGACACGAGCAGTACTTC. Translation gives CASSLSDRASRHEQYF.

The chain links TRBV12-2 to TRBJ2-1; the D segment call TRBD1 is taken from the table without a DNA check. TRBV12-2 is listed as a pseudogene. The CDR3 has 20 amino acids. The CDR3 loop reads CASRLDAGGRTGGPYNEQFF. CDR3 nucleotides: TGTGCAAGTCGCTTAGACGCCGGGGGCCGGACAGGGGGACCCTACAATGAGCAGTTCTTC.

The V call is TRBV19, the J call TRBJ1-1; maybe TRBD1 (5 bases). The CDR3 consists of 11 residues. Per the germline V gene, CDR1 is LNHDA and CDR2 is SQIVND (reference sequence). Trimming cost V 9 bases and J 11 bases, with 16 bases left between them. DNA for the CDR3: TGTGCCAGCAGTCCGGGACTCAGGGCTTTCTTT. Translation: CASSPGLRAFF.

The chain combines TRBV4-1 with TRBJ2-7; TRBD2 matches at 7 bases. CDR1 and CDR2 from the germline V gene are MGHRA and YSYEKL. The CDR3 consists of 14 residues. V shed 4 bases, J shed 3 bases, and the junction held 6 bases outside the gene matches. DNA for the CDR3: TGCGCCAGCAGCCCGTACGGGGGGAACTACGAGCAGTACTTC. Translating it yields CASSPYGGNYEQYF.

This clone was counted ten times or more. The chain carries TRBV19 and TRBJ1-5; 10 nucleotides align to TRBD1. The CDR3 consists of 18 residues. In germline, CDR1 is LNHDA, CDR2 SQIVND (reference sequence). V lost 5 bases to trimming and J lost 2 bases; unmatched junction nucleotides: 12. CDR3 nucleotide sequence: TGTGCCAGTAGTGGCGTAGGACAGGGGGTGAGTGGCAATCAGCCCCAGCATTTT. Translated: CASSGVGQGVSGNQPQHF.

V usage is TRBV2 and J usage is TRBJ2-3; TRBD2 is a possible D gene (5 bases). The CDR3 sequence is 14 residues long. Trimming stripped 6 bases from V and 2 bases from J, with 12 bases between. Germline V CDR1 and CDR2: SNHLY, FYNNEI. The CDR3 loop reads CASSVGGYTDTQYF. The CDR3 nucleotides read TGTGCCAGCAGCGTTGGAGGATACACAGATACGCAGTATTTT. The whole variable domain, filled in from reference TRBV2 and TRBJ2-3, reads EPEVTQTPSHQVTQMGQEVILRCVPISNHLYFYWYRQILGQKVEFLVSFYNNEISEKSEIFDDQFSVERPDGSNFTLKIRSTKLEDSAMYFCASSVGGYTDTQYFGPGTRLTVL.

J is TRBJ1-1 and V is TRBV7-9, with 9 bases matching TRBD1. The CDR3 runs 15 residues. The V gene end was trimmed by 3 bases and the J gene end by 4 bases; junction bases not matched to a gene: 6. Germline CDR1 SEHNR, CDR2 FQNEAQ (reference sequence). For the CDR3, the DNA is TGTGCCAGCAGCTTCGGGGACAGGGAGGCCACTGAAGCTTTCTTT. The encoded protein is CASSFGDREATEAFF.

The chain couples TRBV11-2 to TRBJ2-5; 7 bases map to TRBD2. This CDR3 is 14 amino acids long. Germline assignment: CDR1 SGHAT and CDR2 FQNNGV. V gave up 3 bases and J gave up 2 bases; unmatched junction bases: 3. CDR3: CASSLSGLQETQYF. In DNA form, the CDR3 reads TGTGCCAGCAGCTTGTCGGGACTACAAGAGACCCAGTACTTC.

The chain has TRBV15 and TRBJ1-5; D is unclear. CDR3 length equals 16 residues. Trimming cost V 0 bases and J 0 bases, with 9 bases left between them. Per the germline V gene, CDR1 is LNHNV and CDR2 is YYDKDF (reference sequence). The CDR3 DNA reads as TGTGCCACCAGCAGAGAAACACCGAATAGCAATCAGCCCCAGCATTTT. Its protein product is CATSRETPNSNQPQHF.

V usage is TRBV16 and J usage is TRBJ1-1; 7 nucleotides agree with TRBD1. V trimming: 4 bases; J trimming: 5 bases; junction bases outside the gene matches: 4. CDR1 and CDR2 from the germline V gene are KGHSY and FQNENV. The CDR3 totals 13 residues. CDR3 sequence (DNA): TGTGCCAGCAGCCTGCAGGGGGTAACTGAAGCTTTCTTT. As protein: CASSLQGVTEAFF.

This sequence joins TRBV5-4 and TRBJ2-7, with 8 bases that match TRBD2. The J segment lost 3 bases and the V segment lost 3 bases, leaving 14 bases of the junction unmatched. From germline, CDR1 is SGHNT and CDR2 YYREEE (reference sequence). The CDR3 loop spans 17 amino acids. In nucleotides, the CDR3 is TGTGCCAGCAGCTCACTCAGTAGCGGGGATATCTACTACGAGCAGTACTTC. It codes for CASSSLSSGDIYYEQYF. The variable domain in full, with the rest retrieved from reference TRBV5-4 and TRBJ2-7, is ETGVTQSPTHLIKTRGQQVTLRCSSQSGHNTVSWYQQALGQGPQFIFQYYREEENGRGNFPPRFSGLQFPNYSSELNVNALELDDSALYLCASSSLSSGDIYYEQYFGPGTRLTVT.

The chain couples TRBV29-1 to TRBJ1-2, with D hard to call. Germline CDR1 is SQVTM and CDR2 is ANQGSEA. V was shortened by 8 bases and J by 3 bases, with 13 bases between the two germline ends. This CDR3 has 12 amino acids. The chain's CDR3 is CSTRSSDYGYTF. CDR3 coding DNA: TGCAGCACCCGCTCGTCGGACTATGGCTACACCTTC.

This clone was seen just once. V gene TRBV11-3 combines with J gene TRBJ1-1; D possibly corresponds to TRBD1 (6 bases). The CDR3 has 15 amino acids. Germline V gene data show CDR1 as SGHNT and CDR2 as YENEEA. The V end lost 5 bases, the J end lost 9 bases, and 22 bases lay between the germline ends. The chain's CDR3 is CASSPPSQGPVKAFF. CDR3 in DNA: TGTGCCAGCAGCCCCCCCTCCCAGGGGCCCGTGAAAGCTTTCTTT.

The rearrangement links TRBV11-3 to TRBJ1-1; perhaps TRBD1 as D (6 bases). The CDR3 runs 11 residues. Trimming left V 6 bases short and J 10 bases short, with 12 bases between. Germline V lookup: CDR1 SGHNT, CDR2 YENEEA. The CDR3 sequence: CASSFRGRAFF. CDR3 in DNA: TGTGCCAGCAGTTTCAGGGGTCGAGCTTTCTTT.

The rearrangement joins TRBV19 to TRBJ2-3, with D possibly TRBD1 on 5 matching bases. Germline CDR1 and CDR2: LNHDA and SQIVND (reference sequence). This CDR3 contains 14 residues. Trimming took 0 bases from V and 4 from J, leaving 8 bases between them. CDR3 amino acids: CASSIDLGADTQYF. Here the CDR3 DNA reads TGTGCCAGTAGTATAGATCTAGGGGCAGATACGCAGTATTTT.

This chain joins TRBV6-6 and TRBJ2-5, with 12 nucleotides matching TRBD1. From germline, CDR1 is MNHNY and CDR2 SVGAGI (reference sequence). J was trimmed by 5 bases and V by 7 bases; bases with no gene match: 5. CDR3 length: 14 amino acids. CDR3 sequence (DNA): TGTGCCAGCATTGGGACAGGGGGCGGTGAGACCCAGTACTTC. It codes for CASIGTGGGETQYF.

The J gene is TRBJ2-1, the V gene TRBV7-9; a weak D match, TRBD2 (6 bases). Germline loops: CDR1 SEHNR, CDR2 FQNEAQ (reference sequence). The CDR3 spans 10 residues. The CDR3 bases are TGTGCGGGGGGTCACAATGAGCAGTTCTTC. Translation: CAGGHNEQFF.

V and J are TRBV7-2 and TRBJ2-7; TRBD2 might be the D (6 bases). CDR1 and CDR2 from the germline V gene are SGHTA and FQGNSA. The CDR3 contains 12 residues. V was clipped by 5 bases and J by 6 bases, with 11 bases between them. The CDR3 region is CASSETRPEQYF. For the CDR3, the DNA is TGTGCCAGCAGCGAGACTAGGCCCGAGCAGTACTTC.

The rearrangement links TRBV27 to TRBJ2-1, with a tentative D call TRBD1 (9 bases). From germline, CDR1 is MNHEY and CDR2 SMNVEV (reference sequence). The V gene lost 5 bases and the J gene lost 2 bases, with 19 bases spanning the gap. The CDR3 runs 17 residues. The CDR3 bases are TGTGCCAGCAGTCCCCTGCGGGGGGACAGGGCCTACAATGAGCAGTTCTTC. Residues: CASSPLRGDRAYNEQFF.

V gene TRBV27 combines with J gene TRBJ2-7; D is possibly TRBD2 (5 bases). CDR3 length equals 13 residues. Deletions cut 2 bases from V and 4 bases from J, with 9 bases between. Germline CDR1 MNHEY, CDR2 SMNVEV (reference sequence). The DNA for the CDR3 is TGTGCCAGCAGTTTAGTTGGCGGGTACGAGCAGTACTTC. Its protein is CASSLVGGYEQYF.

The chain has TRBV15 and TRBJ2-5; D remains ambiguous. V lost 0 bases to trimming and J lost 2 bases, with 7 bases between them. Germline CDR1 LNHNV, CDR2 YYDKDF (reference sequence). The CDR3 runs 14 residues. Here the CDR3 DNA reads TGTGCCACCAGCAGAGATCCAGGTCAAGAGACCCAGTACTTC. Translating it yields CATSRDPGQETQYF.

V gene TRBV7-8 combines with J gene TRBJ2-1; 10 bases are shared with TRBD2. The CDR3 is made up of 16 amino acids. After removal of 1 base from V and 8 bases from J, the junction contained 8 bases not matched to a gene. Per germline, CDR1 SGHVS and CDR2 FQNEAQ. The DNA for the CDR3 is TGTGCCAGCAGCTTAGTGGGCCTAGCGGGAGTGTATGAGCAGTTCTTC. It codes for CASSLVGLAGVYEQFF.

The genes are TRBV7-9 and TRBJ2-7; D is perhaps TRBD1 (5 bases). This CDR3 is 13 amino acids long. Germline CDR1 reads SEHNR; CDR2 reads FQNEAQ (reference sequence). V lost 5 bases to trimming and J lost 3 bases, with 11 bases between them. This CDR3 reads CASSRRQHYEQYF. The CDR3 region has the DNA TGTGCCAGCAGCAGACGACAGCACTACGAGCAGTACTTC.

The chain uses TRBV6-5 and TRBJ2-2; 7 nucleotides agree with TRBD2. Germline-derived CDR1 and CDR2 are MNHEY and SVGAGI. J lost 4 bases, V lost 6 bases, and 8 bases had no gene match. The CDR3 has 15 residues. The CDR3 is CASSHGLVATGELFF. As DNA, the CDR3 is TGTGCCAGCAGCCATGGACTAGTCGCCACCGGGGAGCTGTTTTTT.

The rearrangement uses TRBV11-2 and TRBJ1-5; D gene unclear. V was pared by 5 bases and J by 1 base, with 6 bases between. CDR1 and CDR2 (germline): SGHAT, FQNNGV. The CDR3 is made up of 13 amino acids. CDR3 nucleotide sequence: TGTGCCAGCAGCCAGACAAGCAATCAGCCCCAGCATTTT. It translates to CASSQTSNQPQHF.